This note documents a single T cell receptor beta chain sequence. Its antigen is currently unknown. Trimming took off 5 bases at V and 6 bases at J, with 23 bases between the two ends. The CDR3 has 16 residues. Germline values: CDR1 GTSNPN, CDR2 SVGIG (reference sequence). The data belong to a study of T cell responses to AZD1222 COVID-19 vaccine. Clones were sequenced by immunoSEQ multiplex PCR, and TCRdb holds only the in-frame ones, with some missing. The sample consists of 120,000 to 150,000 clones, about 92% of them appearing once. Whole-study findings and limits: Across the whole spike, CD4 TCRs peaked at regions 160-218 and 743-854. Possibly, clonal diversity was underestimated; donors were largely white British and included more females.

The specimen was peripheral blood, collected on day 0 of AZD1222 vaccination. The clonotype was recovered from an adult in good health. This chain links TRBV30 with TRBJ1-5, with D perhaps TRBD1 (6 bases). The CDR3 region has the DNA TGTGCCTGGGGAGGGGGTGGATCGAAGAGAGCTCAGCCCCAGCATTTT. Its translation: CAWGGGGSKRAQPQHF. Drawing the rest from reference TRBV30 and TRBJ1-5, the complete variable domain is SQTIHQWPATLVQPVGSPLSLECTVEGTSNPNLYWYRQAAGRGLQLLFYSVGIGQISSEVPQNLSASRPQDRQFILSSKKLLLSDSGFYLCAWGGGGSKRAQPQHFGDGTRLSIL.